Below, 27 T cell receptor beta chains from the same sample are listed, as sequenced in a study. TCRdb redid the calling of the 5' RACE reads with MiXCR, one entry per CDR3 protein. The repertoire holds 45,000 to 55,000 distinct CDR3 sequences, with 24% as singletons. Sequenced: tumor-infiltrating naive CD4+ T cells sorted from the breast tumor. Subset denoted: naive CD4+ T cells, CD4+CD45RA+CD25-. These receptor sequences come from a female donor with breast cancer.

This clonotype was counted a few times. One end of the junction fails to match germline, which may point to a read error. The chain uses TRBV7-9 and TRBJ1-1; TRBD1 is a possible D gene (6 bases). The CDR3 has 17 residues. Germline assignment: CDR1 SEHNR and CDR2 FQNEAQ (reference sequence). The chain's CDR3 is CASSPRGGYSLNTEAFF. The CDR3 nucleotides read TGCGCCAGCAGCCCTAGGGGGGGTTACTCGTTGAACACTGAAGCTTTCTTT. Full variable domain (missing parts from reference TRBV7-9 and TRBJ1-1): DTGVSQNPRHKITKRGQNVTFRCDPISEHNRLYWYRQTLGQGPEFLTYFQNEAQLEKSRLLSDRFSAERPKGSFSTLEIQRTEQGDSAMYLCASSPRGGYSLNTEAFFGQGTRLTVV.

The sample holds a few counts of this clonotype. This chain uses TRBV7-2 with TRBJ2-2; 7 bases line up with TRBD2. V shed 6 bases, J shed 4 bases, and the junction held 14 bases outside the gene matches. This CDR3 comprises 17 residues. CDR1 and CDR2 (germline): SGHTA, FQGNSA. The CDR3 spells CASRFGVAGPFTGELFF. The CDR3 coding sequence is TGTGCCAGCAGGTTTGGGGTAGCGGGCCCTTTCACCGGGGAGCTGTTTTTT.

This clonotype was observed a few times. CDR3 residues: CASKKEDRGLSNYGYTF. DNA of the CDR3: TGTGCCAGCAAGAAGGAGGACAGGGGCCTTTCTAACTATGGCTACACCTTC. V and J are TRBV6-1 and TRBJ1-2; 9 bases fit TRBD1. The CDR3 has 17 residues. J was trimmed by 0 bases and V by 7 bases; bases with no gene match: 12. Germline V gives CDR1 MNHNS, CDR2 SASEGT.

This clonotype was counted at least ten times. J is TRBJ1-4 and V is TRBV9; maybe TRBD1 (5 bases). The CDR3 runs to 15 residues. Germline CDR1 SGDLS, CDR2 YYNGEE. Trimming took off 0 bases at V and 3 bases at J, with 9 bases between the two ends. The DNA for the CDR3 is TGTGCCAGCAGCGTAGCGGGACTCCCTAATGAAAAACTGTTTTTT. This sequence encodes CASSVAGLPNEKLFF.

The J gene is TRBJ2-1, the V gene TRBV20-1; tentative D call: TRBD2 (6 bases). From germline, CDR1 is DFQATT and CDR2 SNEGSKA (reference sequence). Trimming took 5 bases from V and 5 from J, leaving 13 bases between them. This CDR3 is 13 amino acids long. CDR3 in DNA: TGCAGTGCTTTTGGACTATCGCACAATGAGCAGTTCTTC. Its translation is CSAFGLSHNEQFF.

The rearrangement joins TRBV3-1 to TRBJ1-1, with D possibly being TRBD1 (5 bases). Trimming stripped 7 bases from V and 7 bases from J, with 10 bases between. The CDR3 consists of 11 residues. In germline, CDR1 is LGHDT, CDR2 YNNKEL (reference sequence). The CDR3 spells CASTRGGEAFF. DNA of the CDR3: TGTGCCAGCACCCGCGGGGGTGAAGCTTTCTTT.

The V call is TRBV3-1, the J call TRBJ2-1; 8 bases align to TRBD2. The CDR3 totals 15 residues. With 2 bases clipped from V and 5 bases from J, the junction kept 5 bases outside the gene matches. Germline V gives CDR1 LGHDT, CDR2 YNNKEL (reference sequence). CDR3 bases: TGTGCCAGCAGCCAAAATTTCGGGGGGGACAATGAGCAGTTCTTC. Amino acid sequence: CASSQNFGGDNEQFF.

The chain combines TRBV28 with TRBJ2-6; D is ambiguous. V shed 3 bases and J shed 0 bases, with 6 bases lying between them. This CDR3 has 15 amino acids. CDR1 and CDR2 from the germline V gene are MDHEN and SYDVKM. CDR3 sequence: CASSFSLSGANVLTF. Written as DNA, the CDR3 is TGTGCCAGCAGTTTTTCCCTCTCTGGGGCCAACGTCCTGACTTTC.

This chain links TRBV6-1 with TRBJ1-5, with 7 nucleotides matching TRBD1. Germline CDR1 and CDR2: MNHNS and SASEGT. Trimming at V came to 1 base and at J to 7 bases, leaving 7 bases not matched to a gene. This CDR3 is 15 amino acids long. The CDR3 DNA reads as TGTGCCAGCAGTGAAGGTAGGGGGCGCTCCCAGCCCCAGCATTTT. Encoded protein: CASSEGRGRSQPQHF.

This clonotype has just a few counts. The chain is built from TRBV7-8 and TRBJ2-5, with D perhaps matching TRBD1 or TRBD2 (5 bases each). This CDR3 region has 14 residues. V lost 4 bases and J 5 bases, leaving 14 bases between the germline ends. CDR1 and CDR2 from the germline V gene are SGHVS and FQNEAQ. CDR3 DNA: TGTGCCAGCAGCTACAATCGAGGGGTTGAGACCCAGTACTTC. It codes for CASSYNRGVETQYF.

The chain is built from TRBV7-3 and TRBJ2-5; D might be TRBD1 (6 bases). Germline lookup yields CDR1 SGHTA and CDR2 FQGTGA. V lost 2 bases, J lost 3 bases, and 13 bases lay in between. The CDR3 runs to 15 residues. CDR3 loop: CASSLGGERKETQYF. The CDR3 DNA sequence: TGTGCCAGCAGCTTAGGGGGCGAGCGAAAAGAGACCCAGTACTTC.

The gene calls are TRBV5-6 and TRBJ2-2, with D maybe TRBD2 (5 bases). CDR1 and CDR2 (germline): SGHDT, YYEEEE. The CDR3 runs 14 residues. V was pared by 2 bases and J by 6 bases, with 11 bases between. The CDR3 bases are TGTGCCAGCAGCTTAGCGGCGGTCGCCGGGGAGCTGTTTTTT. It yields the protein CASSLAAVAGELFF.

The chain carries TRBV5-4 and TRBJ2-1; 7 bases match TRBD1. Trimming cost V 4 bases and J 7 bases; bases outside gene matches: 2. Looked up from germline, CDR1 is SGHNT and CDR2 is YYREEE (reference sequence). The CDR3 is made up of 12 amino acids. CDR3 sequence: CASSLGQNEQFF. CDR3 DNA: TGTGCCAGCAGCCTGGGACAGAATGAGCAGTTCTTC.

The rearrangement joins TRBV9 to TRBJ2-7, with D possibly called TRBD1 or TRBD2 (5 bases each). This CDR3 is 16 amino acids long. CDR1 SGDLS and CDR2 YYNGEE come from the germline V gene. Trimming stripped 0 bases from V and 3 bases from J, with 16 bases between. This chain's CDR3 is CASSVDPGRSYYEQYF. The CDR3 nucleotides are TGTGCCAGCAGCGTAGATCCGGGACGGTCGTACTACGAGCAGTACTTC.

This clonotype was found many times. The rearrangement joins TRBV6-5 to TRBJ2-7; D may be TRBD1 (5 bases). CDR3 size: 13 residues. The V and J ends lost 2 bases and 7 bases respectively, with 12 bases between them. CDR1 is MNHEY, CDR2 SVGAGI, per germline. Here the CDR3 reads CASSYPLKGEQYF. In DNA form, the CDR3 reads TGTGCCAGCAGTTACCCACTGAAGGGGGAGCAGTACTTC.

This clonotype was counted many times. This chain joins TRBV10-3 and TRBJ1-2, with 7 bases that match TRBD1. V lost 6 bases to trimming and J lost 6 bases; unmatched junction nucleotides: 7. The CDR3 contains 13 residues. Germline CDR1 and CDR2: ENHRY and SYGVKD. The CDR3, as DNA: TGTGCCATCAGCCGGGACAGAGGGGATGGCTACACCTTC. Translation: CAISRDRGDGYTF.

Ten or more counts support this clonotype. The chain recombines TRBV7-2 with TRBJ2-2, with 9 bases identical to TRBD1. V gave up 5 bases and J gave up 7 bases; unmatched junction bases: 11. The length of the CDR3 is 16 residues. CDR1 and CDR2 from the germline V gene are SGHTA and FQGNSA. The CDR3 sequence is CASSLDRGITLGELFF. As DNA, the CDR3 is TGTGCCAGCAGCCTCGACAGGGGGATTACTCTCGGGGAGCTGTTTTTT. The full variable domain, completed using reference TRBV7-2 and TRBJ2-2, is GAGVSQSPSNKVTEKGKDVELRCDPISGHTALYWYRQSLGQGLEFLIYFQGNSAPDKSGLPSDRFSAERTGGSVSTLTIQRTQQEDSAVYLCASSLDRGITLGELFFGEGSRLTVL.

The CDR3 reads CASSLNSPGGSGELFF. For the CDR3, the DNA is TGTGCCAGCAGCTTAAATAGCCCGGGAGGATCCGGGGAGCTGTTTTTT. This chain connects TRBV7-3 to TRBJ2-2; the match to TRBD2 covers 7 bases. The CDR3 spans 16 residues. Germline CDR1 and CDR2: SGHTA and FQGTGA. V was clipped by 1 base and J by 6 bases; unmatched bases: 8. Variable domain in full (rest from reference TRBV7-3 and TRBJ2-2): GAGVSQTPSNKVTEKGKYVELRCDPISGHTALYWYRQSLGQGPEFLIYFQGTGAADDSGLPNDRFFAVRPEGSVSTLKIQRTERGDSAVYLCASSLNSPGGSGELFFGEGSRLTVL.

By frequency in the sample, this clonotype is medium-sized. The chain uses TRBV29-1 and TRBJ2-3, with TRBD2 as a possible D gene (6 bases). The CDR3 loop spans 14 amino acids. CDR1 and CDR2 (germline): SQVTM, ANQGSEA. Between the trimmed V and J ends, which lost 4 bases and 2 bases, there was a span of 13 bases. The CDR3 is CSVAASVNTDTQYF. The DNA of the CDR3 is TGCAGCGTTGCTGCTAGCGTGAACACAGATACGCAGTATTTT.

The rearrangement joins TRBV5-1 to TRBJ2-3; D unresolved. The CDR3 is 13 residues long. V lost 5 bases and J lost 0, with 7 bases in between. Germline V lookup: CDR1 SGHRS, CDR2 YFSETQ. In nucleotides, the CDR3 is TGCGCCAGCAGTGCCGGCAGCACAGATACGCAGTATTTT. Encoded protein: CASSAGSTDTQYF.

The chain employs TRBV6-5 and TRBJ2-1; 16 bases agree with TRBD2. The length of the CDR3 is 15 residues. V lost 5 bases, J lost 9 bases, and 4 bases stayed unmatched. Germline assignment: CDR1 MNHEY and CDR2 SVGAGI. The CDR3 loop reads CASSPGTSGRGEQFF. CDR3 DNA sequence: TGTGCCAGCAGTCCCGGGACTAGCGGGAGGGGTGAGCAGTTCTTC.

There are many counts of this clonotype. The rearrangement joins TRBV5-1 to TRBJ1-2, with 10 bases that match TRBD1. Germline trimming cut 6 bases from V and 2 bases from J; bases unmatched to any gene: 4. Germline V gives CDR1 SGHRS, CDR2 YFSETQ. This CDR3 has 14 residues. The CDR3 region has the DNA TGCGCCAGCACCCAGGACAGGGGGAACTATGGCTACACCTTC. Protein: CASTQDRGNYGYTF.

As regards this clonotype: At one end, the junction sequence differs from germline, possibly due to a read error. The chain carries TRBV30 and TRBJ1-5, with TRBD1 matching over 10 bases. Germline V gives CDR1 GTSNPN, CDR2 SVGIG (reference sequence). The CDR3 has 16 residues. The CDR3 coding sequence is TGTGCCTGGAGTGTGTGGACAGGGGGAGTCAGTCAGCCCCAGCACTTT. Protein sequence: CAWSVWTGGVSQPQHF.

The chain couples TRBV6-5 to TRBJ2-5; D is possibly TRBD2 (7 bases). The germline CDR1 and CDR2 sequences are MNHEY and SVGAGI. Trimming shortened V by 0 bases and J by 4 bases, and 15 bases separated the two germline ends. The CDR3 extends over 16 amino acids. CDR3 nucleotide sequence: TGTGCCAGCAGTTACTCGGGTGTCCGGGGGGCAGAGACCCAGTACTTC. Translated: CASSYSGVRGAETQYF.

This clonotype was observed many times. The rearrangement links TRBV10-2 to TRBJ2-3; TRBD2 might be the D (6 bases). Germline CDR1 and CDR2: WSHSY and SAAADI. V lost 8 bases and J 0 bases, leaving 12 bases between the germline ends. This CDR3 comprises 14 residues. CDR3 nucleotide sequence: TGCGCCAGCGACGGCGGGACTAGCACAGATACGCAGTATTTT. This sequence encodes CASDGGTSTDTQYF.

The chain carries TRBV24-1 and TRBJ2-2, with 10 bases that match TRBD1. The CDR3 has 17 amino acids. Germline CDR1 reads KGHDR; CDR2 reads SFDVKD. The ends lost 5 bases at V and 6 bases at J; junction bases unmatched: 11. CDR3 coding DNA: TGTGCCACCAGTGGTCCCCTGGGACAGGGGTATGCCGGGGAGCTGTTTTTT. Translating it yields CATSGPLGQGYAGELFF.

The gene calls are TRBV27 and TRBJ1-1; the match to TRBD1 covers 7 bases. Germline CDR1 MNHEY, CDR2 SMNVEV (reference sequence). V was pared by 5 bases and J by 3 bases, with 6 bases of the junction left unmatched. This CDR3 has 14 amino acids. CDR3 residues: CASSVGQRYTEAFF. CDR3 coding DNA: TGTGCCAGCAGTGTGGGACAGCGATACACTGAAGCTTTCTTT.